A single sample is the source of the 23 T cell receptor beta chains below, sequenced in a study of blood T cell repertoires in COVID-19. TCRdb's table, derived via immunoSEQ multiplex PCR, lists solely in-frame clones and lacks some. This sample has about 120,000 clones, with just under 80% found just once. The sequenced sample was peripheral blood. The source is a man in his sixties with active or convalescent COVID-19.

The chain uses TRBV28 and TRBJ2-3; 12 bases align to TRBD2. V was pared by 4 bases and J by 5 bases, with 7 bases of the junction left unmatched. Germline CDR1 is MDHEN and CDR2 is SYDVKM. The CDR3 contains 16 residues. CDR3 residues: CASSSLAGGPGDTQYF. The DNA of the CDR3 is TGTGCCAGCAGTTCCCTAGCGGGAGGGCCGGGAGATACGCAGTATTTT.

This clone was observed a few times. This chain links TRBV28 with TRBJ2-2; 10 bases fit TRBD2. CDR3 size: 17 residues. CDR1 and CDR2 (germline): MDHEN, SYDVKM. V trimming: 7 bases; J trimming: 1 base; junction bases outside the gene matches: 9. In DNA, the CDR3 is TGTGCCAGCAAGCGTAGGCCTAGCGGGAGGAACACCGGGGAGCTGTTTTTT. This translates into CASKRRPSGRNTGELFF.

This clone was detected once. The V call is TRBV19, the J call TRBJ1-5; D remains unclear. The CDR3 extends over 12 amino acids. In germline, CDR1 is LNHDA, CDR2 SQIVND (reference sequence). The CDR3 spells CGSGPANQPQHF. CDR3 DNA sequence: TGTGGGAGCGGCCCTGCGAATCAGCCCCAGCATTTT.

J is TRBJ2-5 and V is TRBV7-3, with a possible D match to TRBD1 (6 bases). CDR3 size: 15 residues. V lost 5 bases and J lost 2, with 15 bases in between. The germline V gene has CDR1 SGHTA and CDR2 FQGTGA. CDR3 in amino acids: CASSLDGQRQETQYF. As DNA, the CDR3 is TGTGCCAGCAGCCTAGATGGACAGAGGCAAGAGACCCAGTACTTC. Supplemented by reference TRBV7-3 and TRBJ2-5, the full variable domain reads GAGVSQTPSNKVTEKGKYVELRCDPISGHTALYWYRQSLGQGPEFLIYFQGTGAADDSGLPNDRFFAVRPEGSVSTLKIQRTERGDSAVYLCASSLDGQRQETQYFGPGTRLLVL.

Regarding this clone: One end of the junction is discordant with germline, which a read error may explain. CDR3 DNA sequence: TGTGCCAGCAGCCAAGAGTGGGCGCCGGTGTACTTC. Its translation is CASSQEWAPVYF. The V gene is TRBV3-1 (or the pseudogene TRBV3-2), the J gene TRBJ1-2; D not certain. The germline gives CDR1 LGHDT, CDR2 YNNKEL (reference sequence). The CDR3 consists of 12 residues.

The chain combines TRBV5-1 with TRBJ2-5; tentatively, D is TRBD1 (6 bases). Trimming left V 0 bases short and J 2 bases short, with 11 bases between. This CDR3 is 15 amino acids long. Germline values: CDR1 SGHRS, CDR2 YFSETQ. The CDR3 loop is CASSLDRDTQETQYF. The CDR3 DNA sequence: TGCGCCAGCAGCTTGGACCGGGACACTCAAGAGACCCAGTACTTC.

CDR3 loop: CASSQSRSELFF. Here the CDR3 DNA reads TGTGCCAGCAGCCAATCCAGGTCTGAGCTGTTTTTT. The rearrangement uses TRBV28 and TRBJ2-2; no firm D call. The CDR3 extends over 12 amino acids. V dropped 6 bases and J dropped 11 bases, with 13 bases sitting between them. The germline gives CDR1 MDHEN, CDR2 SYDVKM.

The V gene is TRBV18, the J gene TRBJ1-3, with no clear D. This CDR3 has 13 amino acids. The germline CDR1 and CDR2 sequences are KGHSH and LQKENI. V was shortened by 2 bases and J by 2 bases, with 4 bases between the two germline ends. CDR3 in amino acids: CASSPTAGNTIYF. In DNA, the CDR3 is TGTGCCAGCTCACCAACGGCTGGAAACACCATATATTTT. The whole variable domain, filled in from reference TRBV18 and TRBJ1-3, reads NAGVMQNPRHLVRRRGQEARLRCSPMKGHSHVYWYRQLPEEGLKFMVYLQKENIIDESGMPKERFSAEFPKEGPSILRIQQVVRGDSAAYFCASSPTAGNTIYFGEGSWLTVV.

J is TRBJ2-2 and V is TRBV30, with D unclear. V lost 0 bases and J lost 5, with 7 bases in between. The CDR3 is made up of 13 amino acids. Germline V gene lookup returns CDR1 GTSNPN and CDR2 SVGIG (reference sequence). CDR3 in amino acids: CAWSVRRTGELFF. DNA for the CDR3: TGTGCCTGGAGTGTACGGAGAACCGGGGAGCTGTTTTTT.

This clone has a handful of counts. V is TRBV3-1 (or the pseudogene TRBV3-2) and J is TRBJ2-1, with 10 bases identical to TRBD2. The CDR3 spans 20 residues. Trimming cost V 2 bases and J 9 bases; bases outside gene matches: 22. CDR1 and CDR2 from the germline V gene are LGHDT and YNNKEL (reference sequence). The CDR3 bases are TGTGCCAGCAGCCAACGAGGGGGGGCGAGGGCTAGCGGGAGATTCGGTGAGCAGTTCTTC. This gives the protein CASSQRGGARASGRFGEQFF.

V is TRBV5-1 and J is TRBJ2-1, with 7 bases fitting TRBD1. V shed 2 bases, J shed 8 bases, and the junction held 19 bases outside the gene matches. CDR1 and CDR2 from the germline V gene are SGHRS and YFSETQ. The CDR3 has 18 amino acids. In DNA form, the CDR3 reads TGCGCCAGCAGCTTTGTTTTCCGGGGACAGACCCCGCGGGATGAGCAGTTCTTC. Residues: CASSFVFRGQTPRDEQFF.

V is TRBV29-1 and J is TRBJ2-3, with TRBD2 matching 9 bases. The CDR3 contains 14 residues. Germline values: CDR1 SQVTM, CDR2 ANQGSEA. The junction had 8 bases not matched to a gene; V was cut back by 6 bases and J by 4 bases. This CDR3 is CSVAGTSLADTQYF. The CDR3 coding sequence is TGCAGCGTGGCCGGGACTAGCTTAGCAGATACGCAGTATTTT.

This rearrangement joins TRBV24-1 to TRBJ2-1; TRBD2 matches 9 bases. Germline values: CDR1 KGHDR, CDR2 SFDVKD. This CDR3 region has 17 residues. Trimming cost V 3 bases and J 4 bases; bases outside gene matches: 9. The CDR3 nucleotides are TGTGCCACCAGTGATCGAATACTAGCGGGTAGATACAATGAGCAGTTCTTC. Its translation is CATSDRILAGRYNEQFF.

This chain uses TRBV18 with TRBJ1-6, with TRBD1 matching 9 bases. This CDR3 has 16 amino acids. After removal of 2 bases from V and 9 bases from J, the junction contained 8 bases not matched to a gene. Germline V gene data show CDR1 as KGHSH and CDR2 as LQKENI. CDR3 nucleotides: TGTGCCAGCTCACCATCCGGGACAGGGTTAGCTTCACCCCTCCACTTT. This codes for CASSPSGTGLASPLHF.

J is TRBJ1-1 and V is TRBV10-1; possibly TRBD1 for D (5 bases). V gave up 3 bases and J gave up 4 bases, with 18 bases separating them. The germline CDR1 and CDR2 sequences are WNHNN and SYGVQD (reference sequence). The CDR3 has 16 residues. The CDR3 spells CASSENGGLSRTEAFF. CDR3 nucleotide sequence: TGCGCCAGCAGTGAAAACGGGGGGTTATCCCGCACTGAAGCTTTCTTT.

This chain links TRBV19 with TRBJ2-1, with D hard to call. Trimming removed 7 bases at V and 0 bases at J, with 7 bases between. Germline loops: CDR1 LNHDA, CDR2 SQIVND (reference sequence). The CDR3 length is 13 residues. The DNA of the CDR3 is TGTGCCAGTAAGGCGGTCTCCTACAATGAGCAGTTCTTC. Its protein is CASKAVSYNEQFF. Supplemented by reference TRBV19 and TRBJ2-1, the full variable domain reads DGGITQSPKYLFRKEGQNVTLSCEQNLNHDAMYWYRQDPGQGLRLIYYSQIVNDFQKGDIAEGYSVSREKKESFPLTVTSAQKNPTAFYLCASKAVSYNEQFFGPGTRLTVL.

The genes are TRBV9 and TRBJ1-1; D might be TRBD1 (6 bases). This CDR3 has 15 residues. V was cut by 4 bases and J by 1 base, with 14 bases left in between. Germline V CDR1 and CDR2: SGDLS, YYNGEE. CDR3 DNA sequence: TGTGCCAGCAGCAACACAGGGCGAGGGAACACTGAAGCTTTCTTT. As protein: CASSNTGRGNTEAFF. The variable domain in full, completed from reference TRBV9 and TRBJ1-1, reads DSGVTQTPKHLITATGQRVTLRCSPRSGDLSVYWYQQSLDQGLQFLIQYYNGEERAKGNILERFSAQQFPDLHSELNLSSLELGDSALYFCASSNTGRGNTEAFFGQGTRLTVV.

CDR3 DNA: TGTGCCAGCAGTGCCGGGACAGGGGCTACCAACCGCAACGTCCTGACTTTC. Protein product: CASSAGTGATNRNVLTF. This chain connects TRBV27 to TRBJ2-6; 10 bases map to TRBD1. After removal of 5 bases from V and 9 bases from J, the junction contained 13 bases not matched to a gene. CDR1 and CDR2 from the germline V gene are MNHEY and SMNVEV (reference sequence). CDR3 size: 17 residues.

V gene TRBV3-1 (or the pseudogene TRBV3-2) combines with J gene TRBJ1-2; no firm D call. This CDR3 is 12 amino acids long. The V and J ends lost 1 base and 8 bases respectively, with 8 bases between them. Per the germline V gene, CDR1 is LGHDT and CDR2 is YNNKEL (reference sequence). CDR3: CASSQGGGGYTF. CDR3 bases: TGTGCCAGCAGCCAAGGAGGAGGCGGCTACACCTTC.

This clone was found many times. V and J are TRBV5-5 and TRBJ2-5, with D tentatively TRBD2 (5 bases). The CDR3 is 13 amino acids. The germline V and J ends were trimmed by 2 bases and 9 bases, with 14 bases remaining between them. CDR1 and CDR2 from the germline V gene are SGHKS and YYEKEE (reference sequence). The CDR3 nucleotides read TGTGCCAGCAGCTTAGAGGGTATTGGGTCCCAGTACTTC. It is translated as CASSLEGIGSQYF.

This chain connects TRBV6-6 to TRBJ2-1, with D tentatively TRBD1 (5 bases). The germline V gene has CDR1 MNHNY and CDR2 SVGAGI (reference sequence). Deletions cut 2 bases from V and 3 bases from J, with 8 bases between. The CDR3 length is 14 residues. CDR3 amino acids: CASSYRGDYNEQFF. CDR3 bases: TGTGCCAGCAGTTACAGGGGCGACTACAATGAGCAGTTCTTC.

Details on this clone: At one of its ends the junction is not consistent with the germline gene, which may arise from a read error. In DNA form, the CDR3 reads TGTGCCAGCAGCGCCGGGACTCCCCTCCCGGATTTT. This encodes CASSAGTPLPDF. This sequence joins TRBV7-2 and TRBJ2-3, with TRBD2 as a possible D gene (6 bases). Germline V gene lookup returns CDR1 SGHTA and CDR2 FQGNSA. The CDR3 length is 12 residues.

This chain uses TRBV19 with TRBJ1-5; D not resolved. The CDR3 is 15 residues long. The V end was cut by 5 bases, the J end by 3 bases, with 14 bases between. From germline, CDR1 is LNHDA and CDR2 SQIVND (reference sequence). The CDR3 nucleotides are TGTGCCAGTAGTCGTCTGGGAGGGATCAATCAGCCCCAGCATTTT. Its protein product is CASSRLGGINQPQHF.